The clone carrying this T cell receptor (beta chain) is classed as medium-sized. Its cognate antigen is unknown. Whole-study findings and limits: In terms of TCR gene usage, tumor memory CD4+ T cells clustered together with blood and lymph node memory CD4+ cells, as well as with lymph node naive CD4+ cells. Tumor-infiltrating Treg TCR alpha and beta sequences overlapped most with tumor naive CD4+ T cells, then blood naive.

TCRdb re-analysed the 5' RACE reads in MiXCR, keeping a single row per CDR3 protein. The table shows fewer than 10,000 distinct CDR3 sequences, with approximately 40% occurring only once. Germline V gene sequence: CDR1 KGHSH, CDR2 LQKENI. CDR3 length: 15 amino acids. V dropped 4 bases and J dropped 4; count of bases not matched to a gene: 2. Source material: tumor-infiltrating memory CD4+ T cells sorted from the breast tumor. The subset: memory CD4+ T cells, CD4+CD45RO+CD25-. This chain joins TRBV18 and TRBJ2-3; 13 bases line up with TRBD2. The sequence derives from a female donor with breast cancer. CDR3 loop: CASSLGLAGPDTQYF. The CDR3 nucleotides are TGTGCCAGCTCACTGGGACTAGCGGGGCCAGATACGCAGTATTTT.